The clone carrying this T cell receptor beta chain was observed a few times. The antigen is undetermined. The source of the sample is a study of cytomegalovirus exposure and HLA in healthy donors. General observations from the study: Overall, around 160 TCR beta chains were annotated as cytomegalovirus-associated. TCR beta V- and J-gene trimming was later associated with a missense DCLRE1C variant. Earlier analysis found most TCR beta V segments productive about 87% or about 30% of the time.

The CDR3 is made up of 14 amino acids. Germline V gene sequence: CDR1 MGHRA, CDR2 YSYEKL. V dropped 4 bases and J dropped 10; count of bases not matched to a gene: 8. PCR was performed using 60 Vbeta and 13 Jbeta primers. Profiled with immunoSEQ multiplex PCR; TCRdb holds only in-frame clones, not every one. Among about 100,000 clones, 76% were seen once, and the ten largest hold 3.5% to 5%. This sequence originates from a man between 35 and 55 years old in good health and CMV-seronegative. Sequencing was carried out using PBMCs. V and J are TRBV4-1 and TRBJ2-1; TRBD2 matches 9 bases. CDR3 nucleotides: TGCGCCAGCAGCCGGAGCGGGGGGTCCCCGGAGCAGTTCTTC. Protein: CASSRSGGSPEQFF.